A single sample gave rise to the 27 T cell receptor beta chains below, sequenced in a study of cytomegalovirus exposure and HLA in healthy donors (dated by TCRdb to the late 2010s). The receptor library was made with the immunoSEQ multiplex PCR assay. For the multiplex PCR, a mixture combining 60 forward primers for TCR Vbeta segments and 13 reverse primers for TCR Jbeta segments was used. Here the immuneACCESS table is served through TCRdb, limited to in-frame sequences with V and J called. Missing clones are a known gap in these copies; in checked studies unresolved V genes cover under half, and the rest lacks a known reason. The sample table on file contains over 45,000 clones. In total, the top ten clones hold under 2.5% of the sample. Source material: PBMCs. The source is a woman in her thirties or forties in good health and CMV-seronegative.

This chain connects TRBV19 to TRBJ2-6; the D is unclear. The CDR3 spans 14 residues. V shed 1 base and J shed 4 bases, with 5 bases lying between them. Germline V gene lookup returns CDR1 LNHDA and CDR2 SQIVND (reference sequence). CDR3 nucleotides: TGTGCCAGTAGTATAGCGTCCGGGGCCAACGTCCTGACTTTC. Its protein is CASSIASGANVLTF.

V usage is TRBV5-6 and J usage is TRBJ1-5; D is possibly TRBD1 (5 bases). Germline CDR1 SGHDT, CDR2 YYEEEE. The CDR3 contains 14 residues. The V end lost 2 bases, the J end lost 3 bases, and 9 bases lay between the germline ends. The CDR3 DNA follows: TGTGCCAGCAGCTTTGGGGCAGTCAATCAGCCCCAGCATTTT. This encodes CASSFGAVNQPQHF.

CDR3 sequence reads: CASRSTGGEKLFF. The CDR3 bases are TGTGCCAGCAGATCGACAGGTGGGGAAAAACTGTTTTTT. The chain links TRBV6-5 to TRBJ1-4, with a weak D call TRBD1 (6 bases). V was cut by 6 bases and J by 8 bases, with 13 bases left in between. CDR3 size: 13 residues. In germline, CDR1 is MNHEY, CDR2 SVGAGI.

This chain links TRBV18 with TRBJ1-4, with D possibly matching TRBD1 (6 bases). V lost 3 bases and J lost 7, with 24 bases in between. The CDR3 spans 18 residues. Germline V gives CDR1 KGHSH, CDR2 LQKENI. This CDR3 reads CASSPMGQGSPLREKLFF. The CDR3 coding sequence is TGTGCCAGCTCACCGATGGGGCAGGGGTCGCCGTTACGTGAAAAACTGTTTTTT.

The chain combines TRBV7-8 with TRBJ2-3, with D possibly matching TRBD2 (6 bases). The V gene lost 4 bases and the J gene lost 2 bases, with 13 bases spanning the gap. From germline, CDR1 is SGHVS and CDR2 FQNEAQ. The CDR3 extends over 15 amino acids. As DNA, the CDR3 is TGTGCCAGCAGCTACCGGGACTCCTACACAGATACGCAGTATTTT. Translation gives CASSYRDSYTDTQYF. Variable domain in full (rest from reference TRBV7-8 and TRBJ2-3): GAGVSQSPRYKVAKRGQDVALRCDPISGHVSLFWYQQALGQGPEFLTYFQNEAQLDKSGLPSDRFFAERPEGSVSTLKIQRTQQEDSAVYLCASSYRDSYTDTQYFGPGTRLTVL.

This sequence joins TRBV18 and TRBJ2-7; TRBD2 agrees at 10 bases. The CDR3 consists of 15 residues. Trimming at V came to 3 bases and at J to 0 bases, leaving 2 bases not matched to a gene. The germline V gene encodes CDR1 KGHSH and CDR2 LQKENI. CDR3 residues: CASSPGTSASYEQYF. Written as DNA, the CDR3 is TGTGCCAGCTCACCGGGGACTAGCGCCTCCTACGAGCAGTACTTC.

CDR3 DNA sequence: TGCGCCAGCAGCTCAAGGACAGGGGGGGAAGATACGCAGTATTTT. This translates into CASSSRTGGEDTQYF. The V and J genes are TRBV5-1 and TRBJ2-3, with TRBD1 matching over 10 bases. Germline assignment: CDR1 SGHRS and CDR2 YFSETQ. The length of the CDR3 is 15 residues. J lost 5 bases, V lost 3 bases, and 6 bases had no gene match.

This chain links TRBV6-5 with TRBJ2-5; D may be TRBD1 (6 bases). Trimming shortened V by 5 bases and J by 4 bases, and 14 bases separated the two germline ends. Per germline, CDR1 MNHEY and CDR2 SVGAGI. The CDR3 has 14 residues. The CDR3 here is CASSPRTAGETQYF. For the CDR3, the DNA is TGTGCCAGCAGTCCCCGGACAGCCGGAGAGACCCAGTACTTC.

The chain employs TRBV5-6 and TRBJ2-5; TRBD2 aligns across 12 bases. The V gene end was trimmed by 4 bases and the J gene end by 7 bases; junction bases not matched to a gene: 8. The CDR3 sequence is 15 residues long. Germline CDR1 is SGHDT and CDR2 is YYEEEE. The CDR3 DNA reads as TGTGCCAGCAGCCGGGGACTAGCGGGCCGAGGGACCCAGTACTTC. Protein: CASSRGLAGRGTQYF.

The rearrangement joins TRBV5-1 to TRBJ1-2, with D tentatively TRBD1 (5 bases). CDR1 and CDR2 (germline): SGHRS, YFSETQ. V was pared by 5 bases and J by 6 bases, with 14 bases between. The CDR3 consists of 13 residues. The CDR3 region has the DNA TGCGCCAGCAGAGGGGTATTAGACGATGGCTACACCTTC. Translated, it gives CASRGVLDDGYTF.

The genes are TRBV15 and TRBJ1-1, with TRBD1 matching over 9 bases. V shed 3 bases, J shed 7 bases, and the junction held 0 bases outside the gene matches. CDR3 length equals 12 residues. Germline lookup yields CDR1 LNHNV and CDR2 YYDKDF (reference sequence). In DNA, the CDR3 is TGTGCCACCAGCAGGACAGGGGGTGAAGCTTTCTTT. This gives the protein CATSRTGGEAFF.

The chain is built from TRBV4-3 and TRBJ1-6; D perhaps matches TRBD1 (5 bases). CDR1 is LGHNA and CDR2 is YSLEER in the germline V gene. CDR3 length equals 15 residues. V was clipped by 1 base and J by 7 bases, with 11 bases between them. The chain's CDR3 is CASSQVGDLNSPLHF. The DNA for the CDR3 is TGCGCCAGCAGCCAAGTAGGGGACTTAAATTCACCCCTCCACTTT.

This chain links TRBV6-1 with TRBJ2-1, with 9 bases that match TRBD2. The CDR3 loop spans 15 amino acids. With 3 bases clipped from V and 1 base from J, the junction kept 1 base outside the gene matches. CDR1 is MNHNS, CDR2 SASEGT, per germline. In nucleotides, the CDR3 is TGTGCCAGCAGTGACCTAGCGGGGTCCTACAATGAGCAGTTCTTC. Protein product: CASSDLAGSYNEQFF.

Worth noting for this clone: Other DNA sequences in this specimen translate into the identical CDR3. This chain uses TRBV15 with TRBJ2-1; 8 bases agree with TRBD1. This CDR3 comprises 15 residues. CDR1 and CDR2 from the germline V gene are LNHNV and YYDKDF (reference sequence). Germline trimming cut 3 bases from V and 8 bases from J; bases unmatched to any gene: 9. CDR3 coding DNA: TGTGCCACCAGCAGGGCTCCCGGACAGGGCGATGAGCAGTTCTTC. This translates into CATSRAPGQGDEQFF.

The gene calls are TRBV15 and TRBJ2-5; 7 bases fit TRBD2. Germline CDR1 LNHNV, CDR2 YYDKDF (reference sequence). V shed 4 bases, J shed 4 bases, and the junction held 12 bases outside the gene matches. This CDR3 is built from 16 residues. The CDR3 is CATSTGKRGSAETQYF. The CDR3 DNA is TGTGCCACCAGCACCGGGAAGCGGGGCTCTGCAGAGACCCAGTACTTC.

The gene calls are TRBV5-1 and TRBJ2-7; TRBD1 aligns across 7 bases. The CDR3 has 14 residues. The germline V gene has CDR1 SGHRS and CDR2 YFSETQ. J lost 6 bases, V lost 1 base, and 7 bases had no gene match. CDR3 loop: CASSLTGVSGEQYF. The CDR3, as DNA: TGCGCCAGCAGCTTGACAGGGGTTTCTGGCGAGCAGTACTTC.

The chain combines TRBV5-1 with TRBJ2-2, with TRBD1 matching over 7 bases. The CDR3 loop spans 16 amino acids. J gave up 4 bases and V 1 base, and 7 bases lay outside the gene matches. CDR1 is SGHRS and CDR2 is YFSETQ in the germline V gene. CDR3 in DNA: TGCGCCAGCAGCTTGCCCCTAGGGGGCGCCACCGGGGAGCTGTTTTTT. Protein sequence: CASSLPLGGATGELFF.

The chain combines TRBV5-4 with TRBJ1-2; 8 nucleotides align to TRBD1. Germline V lookup: CDR1 SGHNT, CDR2 YYREEE (reference sequence). Germline trimming cut 5 bases from V and 2 bases from J; bases unmatched to any gene: 8. CDR3 length: 15 amino acids. DNA of the CDR3: TGTGCCAGCAGGGCCGCGGGGGACAGGAACTATGGCTACACCTTC. Protein sequence: CASRAAGDRNYGYTF. Full variable domain (remainder filled in from reference TRBV5-4 and TRBJ1-2): ETGVTQSPTHLIKTRGQQVTLRCSSQSGHNTVSWYQQALGQGPQFIFQYYREEENGRGNFPPRFSGLQFPNYSSELNVNALELDDSALYLCASRAAGDRNYGYTFGSGTRLTVV.

This clone shows up as medium-sized (0.01 to 0.1%) by frequency. The CDR3 is CASSLDGVGVAFF. CDR3 bases: TGTGCCAGCAGCTTAGACGGAGTCGGGGTAGCTTTCTTT. V is TRBV7-3 and J is TRBJ1-1, with D unclear. Per germline, CDR1 SGHTA and CDR2 FQGTGA. V was cut by 2 bases and J by 10 bases, with 14 bases left in between. This CDR3 spans 13 amino acids.

The gene calls are TRBV21-1 and TRBJ2-1; the D call of TRBD2 is as the table states it, not checked on the DNA. TRBV21-1 is a pseudogene segment. The CDR3 sequence is 17 residues long. For the CDR3, the DNA is TGTGCCAGCAAGAATTTCCGGGGTACGAACGGGGGCAATGAGCAGTTCTTC. This gives the protein CASKNFRGTNGGNEQFF.

The chain couples TRBV7-2 to TRBJ1-2; 7 nucleotides line up with TRBD1. The CDR3 covers 13 residues. The J segment lost 2 bases and the V segment lost 5 bases, leaving 2 bases of the junction unmatched. Germline CDR1 is SGHTA and CDR2 is FQGNSA. CDR3 sequence: CASSQGQNYGYTF. The CDR3 nucleotides are TGTGCCAGCAGCCAGGGACAGAACTATGGCTACACCTTC.

As concerns this clone: One end of the junction does not line up with germline, which may come from a read error. The CDR3 sequence: CSGGEGSMDKQYF. CDR3 bases: TGCAGCGGGGGGGAAGGGAGTATGGATAAGCAGTATTTT. The V gene is TRBV29-1, the J gene TRBJ2-3; maybe TRBD2 (6 bases). Germline lookup yields CDR1 SQVTM and CDR2 ANQGSEA. The CDR3 has 13 amino acids.

J is TRBJ2-5 and V is TRBV11-2; D remains unclear. Trimming shortened V by 1 base and J by 5 bases, and 8 bases separated the two germline ends. The CDR3 is made up of 13 amino acids. The V gene's germline CDR1 is SGHAT and CDR2 FQNNGV. Here the CDR3 reads CASSLGRIETQYF. The CDR3 bases are TGTGCCAGCAGCTTAGGGCGGATTGAGACCCAGTACTTC.

J is TRBJ1-2 and V is TRBV6-5; the match to TRBD1 covers 11 bases. Germline V gene data show CDR1 as MNHEY and CDR2 as SVGAGI. The CDR3 covers 14 residues. V lost 5 bases, J lost 13 bases, and 12 bases stayed unmatched. The CDR3 coding sequence is TGTGCCAGCAGTCAACTCCGGGACAGGGGGACCCGCACCTTC. Translating gives CASSQLRDRGTRTF.

The rearrangement links TRBV7-9 to TRBJ2-2, with D perhaps matching TRBD2 (6 bases). Germline V gene sequence: CDR1 SEHNR, CDR2 FQNEAQ (reference sequence). Trimming cost V 1 base and J 7 bases, with 13 bases left between them. The CDR3 has 15 amino acids. In DNA, the CDR3 is TGTGCCAGCAGCTTAGAGGGGCGCGGGAACGGGGAGCTGTTTTTT. It encodes CASSLEGRGNGELFF.

For this clone: A junction boundary mismatches the germline segment, possibly from a read error. The V gene is TRBV5-1, the J gene TRBJ2-7; 8 bases agree with TRBD2. Germline CDR1 is SGHRS and CDR2 is YFSETQ. This CDR3 has 14 amino acids. DNA for the CDR3: TGCGCCAGCAGCTTCAGGGCGGGGGGCTACGAGCAGTCCTTC. It encodes CASSFRAGGYEQSF.

The CDR3 loop is CASSPGGRNYGYTF. CDR3 bases: TGCGCCAGCAGCCCGGGAGGCAGGAACTATGGCTACACCTTC. This rearrangement joins TRBV4-1 to TRBJ1-2; D is uncertain. This CDR3 is built from 14 residues. V was cut by 4 bases and J by 2 bases, with 11 bases left in between. Germline lookup yields CDR1 MGHRA and CDR2 YSYEKL.